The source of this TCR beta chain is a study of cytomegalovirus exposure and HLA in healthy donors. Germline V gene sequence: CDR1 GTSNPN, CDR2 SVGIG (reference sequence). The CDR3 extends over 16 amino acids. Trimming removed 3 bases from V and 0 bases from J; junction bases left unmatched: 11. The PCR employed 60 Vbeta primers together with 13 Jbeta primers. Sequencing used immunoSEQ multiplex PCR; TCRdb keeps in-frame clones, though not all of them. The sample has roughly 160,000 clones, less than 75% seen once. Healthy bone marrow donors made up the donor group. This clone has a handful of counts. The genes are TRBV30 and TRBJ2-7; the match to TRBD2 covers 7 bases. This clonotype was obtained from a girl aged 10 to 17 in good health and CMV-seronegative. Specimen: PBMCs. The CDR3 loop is CAWRNDWGGGSYEQYF. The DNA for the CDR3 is TGTGCCTGGAGGAATGACTGGGGGGGTGGCTCCTACGAGCAGTACTTC.